The 24 T cell receptor beta chains given below trace back to one sample, sequenced in a study of blood T cell repertoires in COVID-19. This table comes from immunoSEQ multiplex PCR, and its TCRdb copy is limited to in-frame clones, with some not included. The table lists approximately 240,000 clones, approximately 82% of them singletons. The specimen was peripheral blood. These receptors all stem from a woman of 80 years or more with active or convalescent COVID-19.

V and J are TRBV18 and TRBJ1-6; 7 bases are shared with TRBD1. V gave up 3 bases and J gave up 7 bases; unmatched junction bases: 9. The CDR3 is made up of 16 amino acids. Germline values: CDR1 KGHSH, CDR2 LQKENI. The CDR3: CASSPTRTGWNSPLHF. In nucleotides, the CDR3 is TGTGCCAGCTCACCCACAAGGACAGGTTGGAATTCACCCCTCCACTTT.

This chain connects TRBV3-1 (or the pseudogene TRBV3-2) to TRBJ2-1, with 10 bases that match TRBD2. Germline values: CDR1 LGHDT, CDR2 YNNKEL (reference sequence). Unmatched junction bases numbered 2, after V lost 8 bases and J lost 4 bases. The length of the CDR3 is 13 residues. The CDR3 here is CASGLAEYNEQFF. The CDR3 coding sequence is TGTGCCAGCGGACTAGCGGAATACAATGAGCAGTTCTTC.

This clone was picked up a small number of times. Different DNA sequences within this sample yield the same CDR3. The chain is built from TRBV6-5 and TRBJ1-3; 7 bases agree with TRBD1. The V gene's germline CDR1 is MNHEY and CDR2 SVGAGI. The CDR3 loop spans 15 amino acids. V lost 0 bases to trimming and J lost 4 bases; unmatched junction nucleotides: 3. CDR3 sequence: CASSYSPGQGNTIYF. Written as DNA, the CDR3 is TGTGCCAGCAGTTACTCGCCGGGACAGGGAAACACCATATATTTT.

The rearrangement joins TRBV18 to TRBJ1-1; TRBD1 is a possible D gene (5 bases). The V and J ends lost 0 bases and 0 bases respectively, with 8 bases between them. The CDR3 runs to 15 residues. CDR1 is KGHSH, CDR2 LQKENI, per germline. CDR3 coding DNA: TGTGCCAGCTCACCACCGTCAGGGATGAACACTGAAGCTTTCTTT. Amino acids: CASSPPSGMNTEAFF.

The chain is built from TRBV19 and TRBJ2-7; D is perhaps TRBD1 (6 bases). Looked up from germline, CDR1 is LNHDA and CDR2 is SQIVND (reference sequence). Between the trimmed V and J ends, which lost 9 bases and 4 bases, there was a span of 13 bases. This CDR3 is built from 12 residues. Here the CDR3 reads CASGDKGYEQYF. CDR3 bases: TGTGCCAGCGGGGACAAAGGGTACGAGCAGTACTTC.

CDR3 DNA: TGTGCCAGCAGTCCCACGGTAGTCATGAACACTGAAGCTTTCTTT. This encodes CASSPTVVMNTEAFF. The chain couples TRBV3-1 (or the pseudogene TRBV3-2) to TRBJ1-1, with no clear D. This CDR3 region has 15 residues. The ends were cut back, 6 bases at V and 0 bases at J, with 14 bases in the middle. Germline CDR1 is LGHDT and CDR2 is YNNKEL (reference sequence).

The chain combines TRBV20-1 with TRBJ2-2, with D perhaps matching TRBD1 (6 bases). This CDR3 region has 13 residues. V lost 3 bases, J lost 6 bases, and 11 bases lay in between. The germline gives CDR1 DFQATT, CDR2 SNEGSKA (reference sequence). The CDR3 DNA is TGCAGTGCTAGTAGAGCAGGGGCCGGGGAGCTGTTTTTT. This encodes CSASRAGAGELFF.

The chain uses TRBV6-1 and TRBJ2-1; 11 nucleotides agree with TRBD2. V was clipped by 3 bases and J by 4 bases; unmatched bases: 11. Germline CDR1 and CDR2: MNHNS and SASEGT. There are 18 residues in the CDR3. The CDR3 region has the DNA TGTGCCAGCAGTGACCCTTCCGGGACTAGCGGTCGATACAATGAGCAGTTCTTC. Residues: CASSDPSGTSGRYNEQFF.

This clone occurred a few times. The chain recombines TRBV18 with TRBJ2-7; 8 bases agree with TRBD1. The CDR3 loop spans 14 amino acids. Germline CDR1 KGHSH, CDR2 LQKENI. V lost 3 bases, J lost 7 bases, and 8 bases stayed unmatched. The CDR3: CASSPSAGGYEQYF. CDR3 coding DNA: TGTGCCAGCTCACCGTCTGCAGGGGGCTATGAGCAGTACTTC.

V usage is TRBV19 and J usage is TRBJ1-2; D gene uncertain. This CDR3 is built from 15 residues. Germline V gene lookup returns CDR1 LNHDA and CDR2 SQIVND (reference sequence). With 7 bases removed from V and 0 bases from J, the gap between germline ends came to 15 bases. The CDR3 is CASTPRREANYGYTF. The CDR3 region has the DNA TGTGCCAGTACCCCCCGGAGGGAGGCTAACTATGGCTACACCTTC.

The J gene is TRBJ2-3, the V gene TRBV6-1; D remains ambiguous. With 2 bases removed from V and 1 base from J, the gap between germline ends came to 4 bases. The CDR3 is made up of 13 amino acids. In germline, CDR1 is MNHNS, CDR2 SASEGT. CDR3 coding DNA: TGTGCCAGCAGTGAAATAGGCACAGATACGCAGTATTTT. This sequence encodes CASSEIGTDTQYF.

This chain links TRBV5-1 with TRBJ2-7; D may be TRBD2 (6 bases). This CDR3 spans 14 amino acids. Germline V gives CDR1 SGHRS, CDR2 YFSETQ. The V and J ends lost 5 bases and 2 bases respectively, with 14 bases between them. The CDR3 sequence: CASSDTGRTYEQYF. In DNA form, the CDR3 reads TGCGCCAGCAGTGATACCGGGAGAACCTACGAGCAGTACTTC. Filled out from reference TRBV5-1 and TRBJ2-7, the complete variable domain reads KAGVTQTPRYLIKTRGQQVTLSCSPISGHRSVSWYQQTPGQGLQFLFEYFSETQRNKGNFPGRFSGRQFSNSRSEMNVSTLELGDSALYLCASSDTGRTYEQYFGPGTRLTVT.

The V and J genes are TRBV4-2 and TRBJ2-1, with TRBD2 matching 7 bases. After removal of 1 base from V and 12 bases from J, the junction contained 12 bases not matched to a gene. Germline V gene data show CDR1 as LGHNA and CDR2 as YNFKEQ. The CDR3 extends over 15 amino acids. The CDR3 loop is CASSQGLGGRERQFF. In DNA, the CDR3 is TGTGCCAGCAGCCAAGGGCTCGGAGGGAGGGAACGGCAGTTCTTC.

The chain has TRBV10-3 and TRBJ2-3; the match to TRBD1 covers 8 bases. Looked up from germline, CDR1 is ENHRY and CDR2 is SYGVKD. The CDR3 has 14 residues. V shed 4 bases, J shed 8 bases, and the junction held 8 bases outside the gene matches. The CDR3 DNA reads TGTGCCATCAGTGCGGACAGGGATTTGGGTACGCAGTATTTT. It codes for CAISADRDLGTQYF.

About this clone: The same CDR3 also results from other DNA sequences found in this sample. The DNA for the CDR3 is TGTGCCAGCAGCGTAGGCGGGAGCTCTGGAAACACCATATATTTT. This encodes CASSVGGSSGNTIYF. The rearrangement links TRBV9 to TRBJ1-3; no clear D gene. Germline V gives CDR1 SGDLS, CDR2 YYNGEE. The CDR3 is 15 residues long. Trimming removed 0 bases from V and 0 bases from J, with 7 bases in between.

This clone turned up a few times. The chain is built from TRBV10-3 and TRBJ1-2; 11 bases fit TRBD1. The V and J ends lost 10 bases and 8 bases, in that order; junction bases with no gene match: 6. This CDR3 spans 12 amino acids. The germline gives CDR1 ENHRY, CDR2 SYGVKD. CDR3: CATWDRGNGYTF. The CDR3 nucleotides read TGTGCCACCTGGGACAGGGGGAACGGCTACACCTTC.

V usage is TRBV27 and J usage is TRBJ2-7; D unresolved. Trimming removed 2 bases at V and 0 bases at J, with 5 bases between. CDR3 length equals 13 residues. Germline V lookup: CDR1 MNHEY, CDR2 SMNVEV (reference sequence). For the CDR3, the DNA is TGTGCCAGCAGTTTACCCTCCTCCTACGAGCAGTACTTC. Encoded protein: CASSLPSSYEQYF.

Only a few counts were recorded for this clone. V and J are TRBV7-2 and TRBJ2-2; D uncertain. Germline values: CDR1 SGHTA, CDR2 FQGNSA. V shed 1 base and J shed 4 bases, with 16 bases lying between them. The CDR3 loop spans 17 amino acids. The CDR3 nucleotides read TGTGCCAGCAGCTTAGGTCGCTCTTCGGCGGCCACCGGGGAGCTGTTTTTT. Amino acid sequence: CASSLGRSSAATGELFF.

The genes are TRBV7-9 and TRBJ1-1; tentatively, D is TRBD1 (5 bases). The CDR3 runs 14 residues. Trimming removed 3 bases at V and 4 bases at J, with 12 bases between. CDR1 is SEHNR, CDR2 FQNEAQ, per germline (reference sequence). CDR3 region: CASSFTRQFTEAFF. The CDR3 DNA sequence: TGTGCCAGCAGCTTTACCAGACAGTTCACTGAAGCTTTCTTT.

The rearrangement links TRBV20-1 to TRBJ2-2; tentative D call: TRBD1 (6 bases). The CDR3 runs to 15 residues. V dropped 3 bases and J dropped 0 bases, with 11 bases sitting between them. CDR1 DFQATT and CDR2 SNEGSKA come from the germline V gene (reference sequence). The CDR3 sequence: CSASYRTANTGELFF. In nucleotides, the CDR3 is TGCAGTGCTAGTTACCGGACAGCGAACACCGGGGAGCTGTTTTTT.

The chain employs TRBV28 and TRBJ2-7; TRBD2 is a possible D gene (5 bases). The V and J ends lost 5 bases and 5 bases respectively, with 16 bases between them. Germline V lookup: CDR1 MDHEN, CDR2 SYDVKM. This CDR3 region has 14 residues. The CDR3 spells CASSRVMEVNEQYF. The CDR3 DNA is TGTGCCAGCAGTAGGGTAATGGAGGTGAACGAGCAGTACTTC.

The chain uses TRBV28 and TRBJ1-1, with D hard to call. Germline CDR1 and CDR2: MDHEN and SYDVKM. This CDR3 spans 13 amino acids. The germline V and J ends were trimmed by 10 bases and 0 bases, with 12 bases remaining between them. The CDR3 loop is CAINRRVNTEAFF. In DNA form, the CDR3 reads TGTGCCATCAATCGCCGAGTGAACACTGAAGCTTTCTTT.

This clone was seen once. The V gene is TRBV5-4, the J gene TRBJ1-2; D is unclear. The CDR3 consists of 14 residues. Germline CDR1 and CDR2: SGHNT and YYREEE (reference sequence). V lost 0 bases, J lost 2 bases, and 8 bases lay in between. CDR3 DNA sequence: TGTGCCAGCAGCTTGGAACTGGAGAACTATGGCTACACCTTC. Protein sequence: CASSLELENYGYTF. Drawing the rest from reference TRBV5-4 and TRBJ1-2, the complete variable domain is ETGVTQSPTHLIKTRGQQVTLRCSSQSGHNTVSWYQQALGQGPQFIFQYYREEENGRGNFPPRFSGLQFPNYSSELNVNALELDDSALYLCASSLELENYGYTFGSGTRLTVV.

The chain has TRBV3-1 (or the pseudogene TRBV3-2) and TRBJ2-1; 8 bases are a match to TRBD2. CDR1 and CDR2 (germline): LGHDT, YNNKEL (reference sequence). This CDR3 comprises 17 residues. The V and J ends lost 1 base and 0 bases, in that order; junction bases with no gene match: 5. CDR3 coding DNA: TGTGCCAGCAGCCAAGGACTAGCGTCGAGCTCCTACAATGAGCAGTTCTTC. This encodes CASSQGLASSSYNEQFF.